This T cell receptor (beta chain) was identified in a study of blood T cell repertoires in COVID-19. Using immunoSEQ multiplex PCR, the repertoire was profiled, and TCRdb retains in-frame clones only, with some absent. The sample has some 120,000 clones; approximately 80% are singletons. This CDR3 region has 11 residues. Germline CDR1 ENHRY, CDR2 SYGVKD. V shed 8 bases, J shed 8 bases, and the junction held 3 bases outside the gene matches. What was sequenced was peripheral blood. The clonotype comes from a woman in her 70s with acute or convalescent COVID-19. V and J are TRBV10-3 and TRBJ1-2; TRBD1 aligns across 9 bases. As DNA, the CDR3 is TGTGCCATCGGACAGGGGCAGGGCTACACCTTC. This codes for CAIGQGQGYTF.